These T cell receptor beta chains were read from a single sample in a study of siplizumab effects on memory and regulatory T cells. The protocol was immunoSEQ multiplex PCR, while the TCRdb copy is restricted to in-frame clones and leaves out a portion. The sample has 100,000 or so clones, roughly nine tenths seen once. The specimen was Tregs sorted from blood. The receptors originated from a human donor in good health. CDR3s include the opening cysteine and the closing phenylalanine or tryptophan. Each record gives: D gene, J gene, clone size, CDR3 length, V gene, CDR3 protein, CDR3 DNA. A D gene is named only where the DNA matches it firmly. Clone size, where shown, is once, few, many, or a class for clones that have expanded.

TRBD1	TRBJ1-1	-	11	TRBV5-1	CASSLQGEAFF	TGCGCCAGCAGCTTACAGGGGGAAGCTTTCTTT
-	TRBJ2-1	-	15	TRBV30	CAWSVPSGTYNEQFF	TGTGCCTGGAGTGTCCCCAGCGGCACTTACAATGAGCAGTTCTTC
TRBD2	TRBJ2-3	-	12	TRBV6-5	CATTSVGDTQYF	TGTGCCACCACTAGCGTTGGAGATACGCAGTATTTT
-	TRBJ1-2	-	14	TRBV27	CATHNGGDPYGYTF	TGTGCCACCCACAACGGCGGGGACCCCTATGGCTACACCTTC
-	TRBJ1-1	-	12	TRBV29-1	CSVLTGGTEAFF	TGCAGCGTTCTAACCGGGGGCACTGAAGCTTTCTTT
TRBD1	TRBJ2-7	-	16	TRBV5-1	CASSLSGGTGVHEQYF	TGCGCCAGCAGCCTATCCGGCGGGACAGGGGTCCACGAGCAGTACTTC
-	TRBJ1-2	-	14	TRBV5-1	CASSLDPGDYGYTF	TGCGCCAGCAGCTTGGACCCAGGGGACTATGGCTACACCTTC
-	TRBJ2-2	-	14	TRBV18	CASSPRPGTGELFF	TGTGCCAGCTCACCAAGGCCCGGCACCGGGGAGCTGTTTTTT
-	TRBJ1-2	-	13	TRBV6-1	CASRDRINYGYTF	TGTGCCAGCAGAGACAGGATTAACTATGGCTACACCTTC
TRBD2	TRBJ2-2	-	15	TRBV5-1	CASSLAGGNTGELFF	TGCGCCAGCAGCCTAGCGGGAGGGAACACCGGGGAGCTGTTTTTT
-	TRBJ1-6	-	13	TRBV6-1	CASSERAYSPLHF	TGTGCCAGCAGTGAAAGGGCTTATTCACCCCTCCACTTT
-	TRBJ1-2	-	16	TRBV4-1	CASSQDLGGSNYGYTF	TGCGCCAGCAGCCAAGATCTGGGCGGTTCTAACTATGGCTACACCTTC
-	TRBJ1-2	-	15	TRBV6-5	CASSYYLAGGQGYTF	TGTGCCAGCAGTTACTACCTGGCCGGGGGACAAGGCTACACCTTC
-	TRBJ2-1	-	13	TRBV5-1	CASSLVSPNEQFF	TGCGCCAGCAGCTTGGTTAGCCCCAATGAGCAGTTCTTC
TRBD1	TRBJ1-4	-	16	TRBV15	CATSRAAGTGDEKLFF	TGTGCCACCAGCAGAGCAGCCGGGACAGGGGATGAAAAACTGTTTTTT
-	TRBJ2-4	-	15	TRBV19	CASRSGGGAKNIQYF	TGTGCCAGTAGATCTGGGGGTGGCGCCAAAAACATTCAGTACTTC
-	TRBJ1-2	once	14	TRBV7-9	CASSANQGDYGYTF	TGTGCCAGCAGCGCAAATCAGGGAGACTATGGCTACACCTTC
-	TRBJ2-3	-	15	TRBV2	CASSDAVTSTDTQYF	TGTGCCAGCAGTGATGCGGTAACTAGCACAGATACGCAGTATTTT
-	TRBJ2-5	-	13	TRBV9	CASSRGSQETQYF	TGTGCCAGCAGCCGGGGCAGTCAAGAGACCCAGTACTTC
-	TRBJ1-3	-	15	TRBV2	CASSAHTGTGNTIYF	TGTGCCAGCAGTGCCCATACAGGGACTGGAAACACCATATATTTT
TRBD2	TRBJ2-3	-	15	TRBV6-5	CASSHRTRLKDTQYF	TGTGCCAGCAGCCACCGGACTAGGCTAAAAGATACGCAGTATTTT
-	TRBJ2-7	-	12	TRBV2	CASTTITYEQYF	TGTGCCAGCACAACTATCACCTACGAGCAGTACTTC
-	TRBJ2-3	-	14	TRBV6-1	CASREGGGTDTQYF	TGTGCCAGCAGGGAGGGTGGGGGCACAGATACGCAGTATTTT